The 20 T cell receptor beta chains below all came from one sample that was sequenced in a study of control samples from healthy donors and cancer patients. Using immunoSEQ multiplex PCR, the repertoire was profiled, and TCRdb retains in-frame clones only, with some absent. The data contain about 94,000 clones, around nine tenths of them seen just once; the ten biggest clones take up more than 3.5%. Sequencing was carried out using blood. These receptors were obtained from a woman aged 18-29 years in good health.

J is TRBJ1-6 and V is TRBV27, with TRBD1 matching over 9 bases. CDR3 length equals 15 residues. V was pared by 0 bases and J by 9 bases, with 3 bases of the junction left unmatched. Germline CDR1 reads MNHEY; CDR2 reads SMNVEV (reference sequence). The CDR3 bases are TGTGCCAGCAGTTTATCGGGACAGGGTCTTTCACCCCTCCACTTT. Residues: CASSLSGQGLSPLHF.

The rearrangement links TRBV3-1 (or the pseudogene TRBV3-2) to TRBJ2-5; D is undetermined. Germline V lookup: CDR1 LGHDT, CDR2 YNNKEL (reference sequence). The CDR3 spans 12 residues. V lost 4 bases and J lost 5, with 8 bases in between. CDR3 bases: TGTGCCAGCAGCCCTTTGCGGGAGACCCAGTACTTC. This sequence encodes CASSPLRETQYF.

The chain combines TRBV4-1 with TRBJ1-1, with no clear D. The CDR3 consists of 16 residues. The V gene's germline CDR1 is MGHRA and CDR2 YSYEKL. V was cut by 4 bases and J by 0 bases, with 15 bases left in between. CDR3: CASSRRTYYLNTEAFF. The CDR3 DNA sequence: TGCGCCAGCAGCCGGCGGACTTACTATCTGAACACTGAAGCTTTCTTT.

The chain combines TRBV5-6 with TRBJ1-1; 9 positions agree with TRBD1. The V gene end was trimmed by 4 bases and the J gene end by 0 bases; junction bases not matched to a gene: 10. The CDR3 length is 17 residues. Germline V gives CDR1 SGHDT, CDR2 YYEEEE. DNA for the CDR3: TGTGCCAGCAGCGAAGGGACAGGGTTATTAATGAACACTGAAGCTTTCTTT. This encodes CASSEGTGLLMNTEAFF.

V gene TRBV28 combines with J gene TRBJ2-7; either TRBD1 or TRBD2 may supply D (6 bases each). Germline V gives CDR1 MDHEN, CDR2 SYDVKM. There are 13 residues in the CDR3. Trimming pared 6 bases from V and 0 bases from J, leaving 9 bases between. The CDR3: CASSGGASYEQYF. The CDR3 region has the DNA TGTGCCAGCAGCGGGGGCGCCTCCTACGAGCAGTACTTC.

The V gene is TRBV15, the J gene TRBJ2-7; 10 nucleotides agree with TRBD2. In germline, CDR1 is LNHNV, CDR2 YYDKDF (reference sequence). CDR3 size: 16 residues. J was trimmed by 6 bases and V by 3 bases; bases with no gene match: 11. The CDR3 nucleotides read TGTGCCACCAGCAGCTGGCTCGGGACTAGCGCTAGCGAGCAGTACTTC. Its translation is CATSSWLGTSASEQYF.

The V call is TRBV27, the J call TRBJ1-1, with 10 bases identical to TRBD1. The length of the CDR3 is 14 residues. Germline CDR1 reads MNHEY; CDR2 reads SMNVEV (reference sequence). The J segment lost 5 bases and the V segment lost 7 bases, leaving 7 bases of the junction unmatched. The CDR3 here is CASKPTGGGTEAFF. The DNA of the CDR3 is TGTGCCAGCAAGCCGACAGGGGGCGGAACTGAAGCTTTCTTT.

The J gene is TRBJ2-7, the V gene TRBV9, with 9 bases lining up with TRBD1. The CDR3 consists of 14 residues. J lost 7 bases, V lost 3 bases, and 8 bases had no gene match. CDR1 and CDR2 from the germline V gene are SGDLS and YYNGEE. The DNA for the CDR3 is TGTGCCAGCAGCGCTTGGGAACAGGGGGCAGAGCAGTACTTC. Protein: CASSAWEQGAEQYF.

This clone was observed a handful of times. V is TRBV6-1 and J is TRBJ2-3, with 8 nucleotides matching TRBD2. CDR1 MNHNS and CDR2 SASEGT come from the germline V gene. J was trimmed by 4 bases and V by 2 bases; bases with no gene match: 5. This CDR3 region has 15 residues. This chain's CDR3 is CASSESGGGPDTQYF. The CDR3 DNA follows: TGTGCCAGCAGTGAATCCGGGGGGGGGCCAGATACGCAGTATTTT.

The rearrangement links TRBV9 to TRBJ2-5, with a tentative D call TRBD1 (6 bases). The ends were cut back, 4 bases at V and 3 bases at J, with 16 bases in the middle. CDR1 is SGDLS, CDR2 YYNGEE, per germline. This CDR3 spans 15 amino acids. CDR3 in DNA: TGTGCCAGCAGCCCCAGGGGAAACAGTGAAGAGACCCAGTACTTC. This translates into CASSPRGNSEETQYF. The full variable domain, its missing parts supplied by reference TRBV9 and TRBJ2-5, is DSGVTQTPKHLITATGQRVTLRCSPRSGDLSVYWYQQSLDQGLQFLIQYYNGEERAKGNILERFSAQQFPDLHSELNLSSLELGDSALYFCASSPRGNSEETQYFGPGTRLLVL.

The chain recombines TRBV2 with TRBJ1-6, with D tentatively TRBD1 (6 bases). This CDR3 region has 12 residues. Per germline, CDR1 SNHLY and CDR2 FYNNEI. V was shortened by 7 bases and J by 5 bases, with 6 bases between the two germline ends. The CDR3 loop reads CASKGDNSPLHF. The CDR3 coding sequence is TGTGCCAGCAAGGGGGATAATTCACCCCTCCACTTT.

The rearrangement links TRBV4-1 to TRBJ1-1; TRBD1 is a possible D gene (5 bases). The length of the CDR3 is 16 residues. The germline gives CDR1 MGHRA, CDR2 YSYEKL. With 1 base removed from V and 0 bases from J, the gap between germline ends came to 12 bases. CDR3 coding DNA: TGCGCCAGCAGCCAAGCGGTCCAGGGCCTGAACACTGAAGCTTTCTTT. Protein product: CASSQAVQGLNTEAFF.

J is TRBJ1-1 and V is TRBV19, with D maybe TRBD1 (6 bases). V lost 5 bases and J lost 1, with 11 bases in between. CDR1 is LNHDA, CDR2 SQIVND, per germline (reference sequence). The CDR3 runs to 14 residues. CDR3 loop: CASSAYRENTEAFF. CDR3 coding DNA: TGTGCCAGTAGTGCCTACAGGGAGAACACTGAAGCTTTCTTT.

Worth noting for this clone: The same CDR3 is also encoded by other DNA sequences in this sample. J is TRBJ1-2 and V is TRBV6-1, with 10 nucleotides matching TRBD1. Trimming took 2 bases from V and 4 from J; bases not matched to a gene: 1. Germline CDR1 is MNHNS and CDR2 is SASEGT. CDR3 length: 14 residues. CDR3 nucleotide sequence: TGTGCCAGCAGTGAAAGGACAGGGGGCTATGGCTACACCTTC. It specifies CASSERTGGYGYTF.

V usage is TRBV6-5 and J usage is TRBJ1-2; D not certain. The CDR3 spans 14 residues. Germline V gives CDR1 MNHEY, CDR2 SVGAGI. V lost 4 bases and J 7 bases, leaving 16 bases between the germline ends. CDR3 loop: CASSFGSTAGGYTF. The CDR3 DNA reads TGTGCCAGCAGTTTTGGGTCCACCGCCGGTGGCTACACCTTC.

V gene TRBV11-2 combines with J gene TRBJ1-1; D ambiguous. V lost 1 base, J lost 2 bases, and 5 bases lay in between. The CDR3 loop spans 13 amino acids. Per the germline V gene, CDR1 is SGHAT and CDR2 is FQNNGV. CDR3 sequence: CASSLVVNTEAFF. The CDR3 nucleotides are TGTGCCAGCAGCTTAGTCGTAAACACTGAAGCTTTCTTT.

This clone was seen only once. V and J are TRBV5-6 and TRBJ1-2, with D perhaps matching TRBD1 (6 bases). V was trimmed by 5 bases and J by 2 bases, leaving 10 bases between them. The CDR3 covers 13 residues. CDR1 and CDR2 (germline): SGHDT, YYEEEE. The CDR3 DNA sequence: TGTGCCAGCAGTTACGGACAGAACTATGGCTACACCTTC. Encoded protein: CASSYGQNYGYTF.

The chain carries TRBV9 and TRBJ2-4, with TRBD1 matching 9 bases. The CDR3 length is 17 residues. Germline V gene sequence: CDR1 SGDLS, CDR2 YYNGEE. V lost 4 bases and J lost 2; bases outside the gene matches: 10. This CDR3 is CASSPYRDRAPKNIQYF. In nucleotides, the CDR3 is TGTGCCAGCAGCCCGTACCGGGACAGGGCTCCCAAAAACATTCAGTACTTC.

The CDR3 nucleotides are TGTGCCAGCAGCCGAGGGACAGAAGAGACCCAGTACTTC. It is translated as CASSRGTEETQYF. The chain recombines TRBV11-3 with TRBJ2-5, with 7 bases matching TRBD1. The CDR3 covers 13 residues. The germline V gene encodes CDR1 SGHNT and CDR2 YENEEA. V gave up 5 bases and J gave up 3 bases; unmatched junction bases: 3.

The J gene is TRBJ2-2, the V gene TRBV27; 10 bases fit TRBD1. The length of the CDR3 is 17 residues. Germline CDR1 is MNHEY and CDR2 is SMNVEV (reference sequence). The J segment lost 2 bases and the V segment lost 6 bases, leaving 9 bases of the junction unmatched. Written as DNA, the CDR3 is TGTGCCAGCAGACGGGTTGGGACAGGGGCCAACACCGGGGAGCTGTTTTTT. It codes for CASRRVGTGANTGELFF.